The 17 T cell receptor beta chains below come from one sample, sequenced in a study of Tregs in tolerant kidney transplant recipients. Sequencing used immunoSEQ multiplex PCR; TCRdb keeps in-frame clones, though not all of them. The sample comprises over 50,000 clones, around four fifths of which are singletons, and approximately 4.7% rests with the top ten. Sequenced material: CD4+ T cells from blood. The receptors stem from a human donor in good health.

This sequence joins TRBV7-3 and TRBJ2-1; 8 nucleotides agree with TRBD2. Trimming took 3 bases from V and 5 from J; bases not matched to a gene: 3. Germline V lookup: CDR1 SGHTA, CDR2 FQGTGA. This CDR3 contains 14 residues. In DNA, the CDR3 is TGTGCCAGCAGCTTTTCGGGGGGGAACAATGAGCAGTTCTTC. Translated, it gives CASSFSGGNNEQFF.

The chain recombines TRBV7-3 with TRBJ2-1, with 8 bases identical to TRBD2. The CDR3 consists of 14 residues. Germline V CDR1 and CDR2: SGHTA, FQGTGA. Unmatched junction bases numbered 10, after V lost 6 bases and J lost 9 bases. DNA of the CDR3: TGTGCCAGCAGTTGGCGGGGGGCCTCTGGTGAGCAGTTCTTC. It specifies CASSWRGASGEQFF.

The rearrangement joins TRBV9 to TRBJ2-2; D is perhaps TRBD2 (5 bases). The V end was cut by 0 bases, the J end by 6 bases, with 9 bases between. The CDR3 has 14 amino acids. Germline-derived CDR1 and CDR2 are SGDLS and YYNGEE. The DNA of the CDR3 is TGTGCCAGCAGCGTAGCCAGCGGCCCCGGGGAGCTGTTTTTT. This gives the protein CASSVASGPGELFF.

The chain recombines TRBV7-6 with TRBJ2-7, with 10 bases fitting TRBD1. With 3 bases clipped from V and 3 bases from J, the junction kept 8 bases outside the gene matches. The germline V gene encodes CDR1 SGHVS and CDR2 FNYEAQ. The CDR3 loop spans 16 amino acids. The CDR3 nucleotides read TGTGCCAGCAGCTTCCGGACAGGGGGGGACGTCTACGAGCAGTACTTC. It codes for CASSFRTGGDVYEQYF.

The chain links TRBV14 to TRBJ1-5; D is unclear. This CDR3 is built from 13 residues. Germline values: CDR1 SGHDN, CDR2 FVKESK. Deletions cut 0 bases from V and 6 bases from J, with 6 bases between. As DNA, the CDR3 is TGTGCCAGCAGCCAAGAACTGGGTCAGCCCCAGCATTTT. It codes for CASSQELGQPQHF.

The chain uses TRBV5-5 and TRBJ1-5; D remains unclear. This CDR3 has 17 amino acids. Looked up from germline, CDR1 is SGHKS and CDR2 is YYEKEE (reference sequence). Trimming cost V 4 bases and J 0 bases, with 17 bases left between them. CDR3 nucleotides: TGTGCCAGCAGCCTGCCGGGCGGGGAAAGTAGCAATCAGCCCCAGCATTTT. Translation: CASSLPGGESSNQPQHF. Variable domain in full (rest from reference TRBV5-5 and TRBJ1-5): DAGVTQSPTHLIKTRGQQVTLRCSPISGHKSVSWYQQVLGQGPQFIFQYYEKEERGRGNFPDRFSARQFPNYSSELNVNALLLGDSALYLCASSLPGGESSNQPQHFGDGTRLSIL.

V and J are TRBV18 and TRBJ1-1, with D perhaps TRBD1 (6 bases). The CDR3 has 15 residues. Germline-derived CDR1 and CDR2 are KGHSH and LQKENI. Trimming removed 0 bases from V and 3 bases from J, with 11 bases in between. The CDR3 DNA reads TGTGCCAGCTCACCACCGGGGGCGTGGGACACTGAAGCTTTCTTT. Its translation: CASSPPGAWDTEAFF.

The chain joins TRBV5-6 to TRBJ1-5; D remains unclear. The V and J ends lost 4 bases and 11 bases respectively, with 16 bases between them. The CDR3 sequence is 13 residues long. The germline CDR1 and CDR2 sequences are SGHDT and YYEEEE. CDR3 protein: CASSQRASRAQHF. Written as DNA, the CDR3 is TGTGCCAGCAGCCAACGGGCGTCGCGGGCCCAGCATTTT.

Relative to its sample, this clone is medium-sized. The rearrangement links TRBV5-4 to TRBJ2-7; D perhaps matches TRBD2 (5 bases). From germline, CDR1 is SGHNT and CDR2 YYREEE (reference sequence). V was cut by 2 bases and J by 0 bases, with 12 bases left in between. The CDR3 has 15 residues. CDR3 DNA sequence: TGTGCCAGCAGCTTTCGGGATCTAAGCTCCTACGAGCAGTACTTC. This sequence encodes CASSFRDLSSYEQYF.

The rearrangement links TRBV7-6 to TRBJ2-4; weak D call: TRBD2 (5 bases). CDR3 length equals 14 residues. Trimming removed 5 bases at V and 7 bases at J, with 15 bases between. CDR1 and CDR2 from the germline V gene are SGHVS and FNYEAQ. The CDR3 protein is CASSPTGTGNIQYF. The CDR3 nucleotides read TGTGCCAGCAGCCCGACTGGAACGGGGAACATTCAGTACTTC.

The chain employs TRBV21-1 and TRBJ1-1. TRBV21-1 is reported as a pseudogene. The CDR3 consists of 14 residues. Here the CDR3 DNA reads TGTGCCAGCAGCAGGGTGGTGGTAGGTACTGAAGCTTTCTTT. Translating gives CASSRVVVGTEAFF.

This rearrangement joins TRBV20-1 to TRBJ2-5; the D is unclear. The CDR3 runs 11 residues. Germline V gene lookup returns CDR1 DFQATT and CDR2 SNEGSKA (reference sequence). V was clipped by 5 bases and J by 5 bases, with 9 bases between them. In DNA, the CDR3 is TGCAGTGCTGTTATCCCGGAGACCCAGTACTTC. Protein sequence: CSAVIPETQYF.

The chain is built from TRBV29-1 and TRBJ1-1, with D maybe TRBD1 (6 bases). The germline CDR1 and CDR2 sequences are SQVTM and ANQGSEA. V was pared by 4 bases and J by 4 bases, with 13 bases between. The CDR3 covers 13 residues. CDR3 in DNA: TGCAGCGTTGGCCATTACAGGGCCACTGAAGCTTTCTTT. Amino acid sequence: CSVGHYRATEAFF.

The chain couples TRBV19 to TRBJ2-1; TRBD2 matches at 12 bases. V lost 3 bases, J lost 8 bases, and 5 bases stayed unmatched. The germline gives CDR1 LNHDA, CDR2 SQIVND (reference sequence). The CDR3 is made up of 15 amino acids. CDR3: CASSILTSGRDEQFF. DNA of the CDR3: TGTGCCAGTAGTATTCTGACTAGCGGGAGAGATGAGCAGTTCTTC.

Only a few counts were recorded for this clone. The chain carries TRBV6-1 and TRBJ1-1; TRBD1 might be the D (5 bases). Germline CDR1 reads MNHNS; CDR2 reads SASEGT. The CDR3 consists of 13 residues. Trimming left V 4 bases short and J 5 bases short, with 11 bases between. The CDR3 loop reads CASSVPEGTEAFF. Here the CDR3 DNA reads TGTGCCAGCAGTGTACCCGAGGGGACTGAAGCTTTCTTT.

This chain connects TRBV5-1 to TRBJ1-2, with a possible D match to TRBD1 (5 bases). Per the germline V gene, CDR1 is SGHRS and CDR2 is YFSETQ. Trimming shortened V by 0 bases and J by 8 bases, and 14 bases separated the two germline ends. CDR3 length equals 14 residues. Here the CDR3 DNA reads TGCGCCAGCAGCTTGGAGGGGCAGGAAGGGGGCTACACCTTC. It codes for CASSLEGQEGGYTF. Supplemented by reference TRBV5-1 and TRBJ1-2, the full variable domain reads KAGVTQTPRYLIKTRGQQVTLSCSPISGHRSVSWYQQTPGQGLQFLFEYFSETQRNKGNFPGRFSGRQFSNSRSEMNVSTLELGDSALYLCASSLEGQEGGYTFGSGTRLTVV.

This sequence joins TRBV5-4 and TRBJ2-3; no clear D. Germline CDR1 is SGHNT and CDR2 is YYREEE (reference sequence). The germline V and J ends were trimmed by 1 base and 2 bases, with 11 bases remaining between them. This CDR3 is built from 15 residues. Here the CDR3 DNA reads TGTGCCAGCAGCTTGACCCAACAGCCCACAGATACGCAGTATTTT. Translated: CASSLTQQPTDTQYF.